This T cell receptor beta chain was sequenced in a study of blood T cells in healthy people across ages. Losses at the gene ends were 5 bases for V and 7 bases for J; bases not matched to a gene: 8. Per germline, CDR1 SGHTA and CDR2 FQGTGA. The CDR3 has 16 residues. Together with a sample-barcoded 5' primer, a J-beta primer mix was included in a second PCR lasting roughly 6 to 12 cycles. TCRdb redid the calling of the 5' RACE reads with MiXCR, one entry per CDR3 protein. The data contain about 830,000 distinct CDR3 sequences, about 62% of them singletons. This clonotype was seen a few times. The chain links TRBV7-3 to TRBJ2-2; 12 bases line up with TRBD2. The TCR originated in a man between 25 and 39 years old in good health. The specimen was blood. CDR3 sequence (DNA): TGTGCCAGCAGCCTTCTAGCGGGGGGGCTCGGCGGGGAGCTGTTTTTT. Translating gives CASSLLAGGLGGELFF.